This passage covers 23 T cell receptor beta chains from one sample sequenced in a study of early T cells in non-severe SARS-CoV-2 infection. Via MiXCR, TCRdb re-called the 5' RACE reads, giving one row per CDR3 protein. The repertoire holds 65,000 to 95,000 distinct CDR3 sequences, with approximately 5% as singletons. The specimen comprised whole blood, sampled at baseline. The receptors were gathered from an adult who was a healthcare worker with PCR-confirmed SARS-CoV-2 infection or an uninfected control (not recorded which).

The table lists this clonotype with many counts. CDR3 nucleotide sequence: TGCGCCAGCGCGGACTTCGCCAATTCACCCCTCCACTTT. It is translated as CASADFANSPLHF. The chain is built from TRBV10-2 and TRBJ1-6, with D hard to call. This CDR3 is built from 13 residues. The V end was cut by 8 bases, the J end by 7 bases, with 12 bases between. Germline V gene lookup returns CDR1 WSHSY and CDR2 SAAADI.

This clonotype was picked up many times. The CDR3 region has the DNA TGCGCCAGCAGCTTGGCCGGGACATTCGAGGCCAACGTCCTGACTTTC. Its protein is CASSLAGTFEANVLTF. J is TRBJ2-6 and V is TRBV5-1, with D maybe TRBD1 (6 bases). Germline V gene sequence: CDR1 SGHRS, CDR2 YFSETQ. The V gene lost 0 bases and the J gene lost 6 bases, with 13 bases spanning the gap. The CDR3 runs to 16 residues.

This clonotype was observed at least ten times. The chain is built from TRBV20-1 and TRBJ2-1; 8 positions match TRBD1. Per germline, CDR1 DFQATT and CDR2 SNEGSKA (reference sequence). The CDR3 spans 14 residues. J was trimmed by 7 bases and V by 0 bases; bases with no gene match: 5. The CDR3 loop is CSARDYRTGNEQFF. DNA of the CDR3: TGCAGTGCTAGAGATTACCGGACAGGGAATGAGCAGTTCTTC.

The chain couples TRBV5-1 to TRBJ2-1, with D possibly being TRBD2 (6 bases). CDR1 is SGHRS and CDR2 is YFSETQ in the germline V gene. The CDR3 length is 15 residues. With 1 base removed from V and 3 bases from J, the gap between germline ends came to 11 bases. The CDR3 loop is CASSLSAGSYNEQFF. DNA of the CDR3: TGCGCCAGCAGCTTGTCTGCGGGAAGCTACAATGAGCAGTTCTTC. Full variable domain (missing parts from reference TRBV5-1 and TRBJ2-1): KAGVTQTPRYLIKTRGQQVTLSCSPISGHRSVSWYQQTPGQGLQFLFEYFSETQRNKGNFPGRFSGRQFSNSRSEMNVSTLELGDSALYLCASSLSAGSYNEQFFGPGTRLTVL.

This clonotype was detected a few times. The chain combines TRBV4-1 with TRBJ1-5, with D hard to call. The germline V and J ends were trimmed by 0 bases and 4 bases, with 13 bases remaining between them. This CDR3 contains 16 residues. In germline, CDR1 is MGHRA, CDR2 YSYEKL. The DNA of the CDR3 is TGCGCCAGCAGCCAAGAGCCTTGGCTGGGAAATCAGCCCCAGCATTTT. Protein sequence: CASSQEPWLGNQPQHF.

This clonotype was observed a few times. The chain combines TRBV12-3 or TRBV12-4 with TRBJ2-1; D remains unclear. CDR3 size: 12 residues. Trimming shortened V by 5 bases and J by 9 bases, and 11 bases separated the two germline ends. CDR3 sequence (DNA): TGTGCCAGCAGTGGAGTAGATATTGAGCAGTTCTTC. Protein product: CASSGVDIEQFF.

This clonotype was seen more than once but under ten times. CDR3 coding DNA: TGCGCCAGCAGCTCTACAGGGGGCACAAAACTGTTTTTT. Translated, it gives CASSSTGGTKLFF. The chain is built from TRBV5-1 and TRBJ1-4, with TRBD1 matching over 9 bases. This CDR3 is 13 amino acids long. Per germline, CDR1 SGHRS and CDR2 YFSETQ. Trimming took 3 bases from V and 10 from J; bases not matched to a gene: 4. Complete variable domain (other parts from reference TRBV5-1 and TRBJ1-4): KAGVTQTPRYLIKTRGQQVTLSCSPISGHRSVSWYQQTPGQGLQFLFEYFSETQRNKGNFPGRFSGRQFSNSRSEMNVSTLELGDSALYLCASSSTGGTKLFFGSGTQLSVL.

The V call is TRBV7-6, the J call TRBJ2-7; no clear D. Germline CDR1 reads SGHVS; CDR2 reads FNYEAQ. The length of the CDR3 is 14 residues. V was pared by 1 base and J by 2 bases, with 9 bases between. CDR3 in DNA: TGTGCCAGCAGCTTAGTGCCAGCCGCCTACGAGCAGTACTTC. Its translation is CASSLVPAAYEQYF.

This clonotype was counted at least ten times. The chain joins TRBV12-3 or TRBV12-4 to TRBJ2-1, with D possibly matching TRBD2 (5 bases). Trimming pared 7 bases from V and 2 bases from J, leaving 12 bases between. This CDR3 is 14 amino acids long. CDR3 in amino acids: CASIVGGPYNEQFF. The DNA of the CDR3 is TGTGCCAGCATCGTGGGCGGGCCCTACAATGAGCAGTTCTTC.

There are many counts of this clonotype. The chain recombines TRBV7-8 with TRBJ2-3; 10 bases map to TRBD2. Germline loops: CDR1 SGHVS, CDR2 FQNEAQ. V shed 2 bases, J shed 4 bases, and the junction held 6 bases outside the gene matches. This CDR3 is built from 16 residues. CDR3 sequence (DNA): TGTGCCAGCAGCTTACCCCCCAGCGGGAGGGCAGATACGCAGTATTTT. The encoded protein is CASSLPPSGRADTQYF.

This clonotype was counted many times. The gene calls are TRBV27 and TRBJ1-6; no clear D. The CDR3 extends over 16 amino acids. Germline assignment: CDR1 MNHEY and CDR2 SMNVEV (reference sequence). V gave up 5 bases and J gave up 0 bases, with 11 bases separating them. CDR3 DNA sequence: TGTGCCAGCAGTGCAGAGGCCAGCTCCTATAATTCACCCCTCCACTTT. Encoded protein: CASSAEASSYNSPLHF.

Many counts were recorded for this clonotype. The chain combines TRBV5-1 with TRBJ2-3; D may be TRBD1 (6 bases). CDR3 length: 14 residues. Germline values: CDR1 SGHRS, CDR2 YFSETQ. V shed 4 bases and J shed 1 base, with 10 bases lying between them. The CDR3 nucleotides are TGCGCCAGCAGCCAGGACAGCCGCACAGATACGCAGTATTTT. Translated: CASSQDSRTDTQYF.

This sequence joins TRBV4-1 and TRBJ1-1; D possibly corresponds to TRBD1 (5 bases). V was trimmed by 1 base and J by 11 bases, leaving 20 bases between them. Germline V lookup: CDR1 MGHRA, CDR2 YSYEKL. The CDR3 contains 15 residues. The CDR3 region has the DNA TGCGCCAGCAGCCAAGGACGGGAGGGGTTAGAATCGGCTTTCTTT. Its translation: CASSQGREGLESAFF.

The chain couples TRBV7-9 to TRBJ2-1, with a weak D call TRBD1 (6 bases). This CDR3 comprises 14 residues. V was pared by 4 bases and J by 8 bases, with 15 bases between. Germline assignment: CDR1 SEHNR and CDR2 FQNEAQ (reference sequence). Written as DNA, the CDR3 is TGTGCCAGCAGCTCACGTCGGGACACCTATGAGCAGTTCTTC. This sequence encodes CASSSRRDTYEQFF.

The table lists this clonotype with a few counts. The chain links TRBV7-2 to TRBJ1-2, with D possibly being TRBD1 (5 bases). The germline V gene encodes CDR1 SGHTA and CDR2 FQGNSA. The CDR3 is 15 residues long. The V and J ends lost 5 bases and 4 bases respectively, with 17 bases between them. CDR3 sequence reads: CASSAHGGAGYGYTF. The CDR3 bases are TGTGCCAGCAGCGCGCATGGCGGGGCCGGCTATGGCTACACCTTC.

J is TRBJ1-2 and V is TRBV6-6; D call uncertain. V dropped 6 bases and J dropped 4 bases, with 21 bases sitting between them. The CDR3 is 16 amino acids. Germline CDR1 MNHNY, CDR2 SVGAGI (reference sequence). The CDR3 region is CASRPGTTHFSYGYTF. The CDR3 DNA follows: TGTGCCAGCAGGCCGGGCACCACACACTTCTCCTATGGCTACACCTTC.

This clonotype was recorded at least ten times. This chain links TRBV27 with TRBJ1-2; 9 bases are a match to TRBD1. V was clipped by 9 bases and J by 4 bases; unmatched bases: 6. The V gene's germline CDR1 is MNHEY and CDR2 SMNVEV (reference sequence). The CDR3 consists of 13 residues. The CDR3 spells CASRQGGSYGYTF. In DNA form, the CDR3 reads TGTGCCAGTCGACAGGGGGGTAGCTATGGCTACACCTTC.

This clonotype came up many times. Germline is not matched at one junction end, which may reflect a read error. V is TRBV20-1 and J is TRBJ1-3, with TRBD1 as a possible D gene (5 bases). Germline CDR1 and CDR2: DFQATT and SNEGSKA (reference sequence). The CDR3 covers 16 residues. CDR3 residues: CSAQTGGVLSENTIYF. The CDR3 DNA reads as TGCAGTGCCCAGACGGGAGGGGTTCTATCTGAAAACACCATATATTTT.

The gene calls are TRBV5-4 and TRBJ1-2, with TRBD1 as a possible D gene (6 bases). V lost 4 bases and J 5 bases, leaving 12 bases between the germline ends. This CDR3 comprises 13 residues. CDR1 is SGHNT and CDR2 is YYREEE in the germline V gene (reference sequence). Here the CDR3 reads CASSGGQIYGYTF. CDR3 DNA: TGTGCCAGCAGCGGGGGGCAGATTTATGGCTACACCTTC.

J is TRBJ2-3 and V is TRBV7-9; 7 nucleotides match TRBD2. Trimming removed 5 bases from V and 0 bases from J; junction bases left unmatched: 8. The germline V gene has CDR1 SEHNR and CDR2 FQNEAQ (reference sequence). The CDR3 covers 16 residues. This chain's CDR3 is CASSDDRLASTDTQYF. CDR3 in DNA: TGTGCCAGCAGCGATGATCGACTAGCTAGCACAGATACGCAGTATTTT. Full variable domain (missing parts from reference TRBV7-9 and TRBJ2-3): DTGVSQNPRHKITKRGQNVTFRCDPISEHNRLYWYRQTLGQGPEFLTYFQNEAQLEKSRLLSDRFSAERPKGSFSTLEIQRTEQGDSAMYLCASSDDRLASTDTQYFGPGTRLTVL.

This clonotype was seen repeatedly, ten times or more. J is TRBJ2-1 and V is TRBV20-1, with D unclear. Trimming cost V 3 bases and J 7 bases, with 13 bases left between them. Germline V gives CDR1 DFQATT, CDR2 SNEGSKA (reference sequence). The CDR3 consists of 13 residues. CDR3 sequence reads: CSASDRLVNEQFF. The CDR3 nucleotides are TGCAGTGCTAGCGATCGGCTGGTGAATGAGCAGTTCTTC.

This clonotype was seen ten or more times. The chain links TRBV30 to TRBJ2-1, with 7 bases that match TRBD2. The trim removed 0 bases at V and 3 bases at J, leaving 14 bases unmatched. The CDR3 length is 18 residues. The germline V gene encodes CDR1 GTSNPN and CDR2 SVGIG (reference sequence). The CDR3 region has the DNA TGTGCCTGGAGTGTACCCCCGGGGGGACTTAGCCTCTACAATGAGCAGTTCTTC. This translates into CAWSVPPGGLSLYNEQFF.

The J gene is TRBJ2-7, the V gene TRBV3-1; TRBD2 matches 8 bases. This CDR3 has 14 residues. The junction had 4 bases not matched to a gene; V was cut back by 3 bases and J by 3 bases. Germline V gives CDR1 LGHDT, CDR2 YNNKEL (reference sequence). CDR3 sequence (DNA): TGTGCCAGCAGCCAGGGGGGACTAGTCTACGAGCAGTACTTC. Amino acid sequence: CASSQGGLVYEQYF.